The T cell receptor beta chain described here comes from a study of vaccination effects on CD4 cells after COVID-19. Overall study context: Samples collected post-vaccine were obtained a median of 72 days after the second dose. The study's findings and limits: The vaccine-induced clones of healthy vaccinees included only 1 of 255 that cross-reacted with common cold coronaviruses.

The CDR3 is made up of 16 amino acids. Germline values: CDR1 MNHNY, CDR2 SVGAGI (reference sequence). V lost 4 bases to trimming and J lost 5 bases; unmatched junction nucleotides: 11. Subsequent to a culture period of more than 9 days, CD4+ T cells were isolated. Each person got two doses of an mRNA SARS-CoV-2 vaccine, BNT162b2 or mRNA-1273. Vaccinees lacked prior SARS-CoV-2 infection and tested negative for nucleocapsid antibodies. In the cultures, half the medium was exchanged for IL-2 medium on days 3 and 7. Of note for this clone: Its target is unknown.

The protocol was immunoSEQ multiplex PCR, while the TCRdb copy is restricted to in-frame clones and leaves out a portion. The data hold approximately 29,000 clones, with 70% to 75% observed a single time. V usage is TRBV6-6 and J usage is TRBJ2-3; TRBD2 matches at 8 bases. The sequencing used CD4+ T cells from PBMCs cultured without peptide, collected after COVID-19 vaccination. This clonotype originated in a human donor who received a COVID-19 vaccine. The CDR3 region has the DNA TGTGCCAGCAGTTTATCGAGCGGGGGATCCCAAGATACGCAGTATTTT. Translation: CASSLSSGGSQDTQYF.